Sequencing of this TCR beta chain was carried out in a study of regulatory T cells in long-lasting Graves disease. Study-wide findings and caveats: The sample size was small, and this may have reduced accuracy. Whereas new patients shared about a thousand public clonotypes, persistent patients shared more, at under 3,500. Favored usage of TRBV28, TRBJ1-2 and TRBJ2-5 was recorded in persistent disease.

Assembly of TCR beta libraries relied on iRepertoire HTBI primers together with Arm-PCR of CDR3 regions. TCRdb re-analysed the multiplex PCR reads in MiXCR, keeping a single row per CDR3 protein. The repertoire includes 360,000 or so distinct CDR3 sequences, about 23% of them detected once, and around 30% sits in the top ten. The CDR3 length is 14 residues. V was shortened by 3 bases and J by 5 bases, with 13 bases between the two germline ends. Per germline, CDR1 MDHEN and CDR2 SYDVKM. This clonotype was seen repeatedly, ten times or more. What it binds is not known. This sample's time point: persistent/refractory GD, antithyroid drugs over 5 years with positive TRAb. Preparation of the TCR library used RNA extracted from PBMCs. Graves' disease diagnosis was established per American Thyroid Association guidelines.

The TCR comes from a woman between 40 and 50 years old with Graves disease. The starting material was peripheral blood mononuclear cells (PBMCs), obtained when the disease was refractory, from a patient treated with antithyroid drugs. The chain carries TRBV28 and TRBJ2-5; no clear D gene. CDR3 region: CASSLVGQSETQYF. In DNA, the CDR3 is TGTGCCAGCAGTTTGGTAGGCCAGAGTGAGACCCAGTACTTC.